The following is a T cell receptor (beta chain) sequence with its context. With a much larger clone just one base away, this may be a read error. The sample is drawn from a study of identical twins. TCRdb re-called the 5' RACE reads with MiXCR, one entry per CDR3 protein. The sample holds roughly 290,000 distinct CDR3 sequences, approximately 8.5% seen once. The CDR3 has 14 amino acids. Germline V gene data show CDR1 as SGHTA and CDR2 as FQGNSA. These same records also appear under a second study, on yellow fever vaccine responses in identical twins.

The rearrangement joins TRBV7-2 to TRBJ2-2, with D possibly matching TRBD2 (5 bases). Source material: memory (CD45RO+) T cells sorted from blood. The TCR sequence derives from a woman aged 18-29 years in good health. CDR3 in amino acids: CASSLVAVTGELYF. The DNA of the CDR3 is TGTGCCAGCAGCTTAGTGGCAGTAACCGGGGAGCTGTATTTT. The entire variable domain, with the rest obtained from reference TRBV7-2 and TRBJ2-2, is as follows: GAGVSQSPSNKVTEKGKDVELRCDPISGHTALYWYRQSLGQGLEFLIYFQGNSAPDKSGLPSDRFSAERTGGSVSTLTIQRTQQEDSAVYLCASSLVAVTGELYFGEGSRLTVL.